Below are 32 T cell receptor beta chains sequenced from a single sample in a study of cytomegalovirus exposure and HLA in healthy donors. Both 60 Vbeta primers and 13 Jbeta primers went into the PCR. The data were produced by immunoSEQ multiplex PCR, yet TCRdb's version contains in-frame clones alone and is incomplete. The sample has 100,000 to 150,000 clones, over 9.5% seen once. Sequenced sample: PBMCs. The receptors were sampled from a young woman in good health and CMV-seropositive.

The table lists this clone with a few counts. The chain has TRBV19 and TRBJ1-1; D remains unclear. This CDR3 is 13 amino acids long. The V end was cut by 4 bases, the J end by 0 bases, with 6 bases between. Germline CDR1 and CDR2: LNHDA and SQIVND (reference sequence). CDR3 nucleotide sequence: TGTGCCAGTAGTAACCAGATGAACACTGAAGCTTTCTTT. Translation: CASSNQMNTEAFF.

This clone was observed a few times. The chain is built from TRBV7-2 and TRBJ2-5; D perhaps matches TRBD2 (5 bases). The V gene lost 5 bases and the J gene lost 5 bases, with 18 bases spanning the gap. This CDR3 region has 15 residues. From germline, CDR1 is SGHTA and CDR2 FQGNSA. CDR3 sequence (DNA): TGTGCCAGCAGCGAAGATGTAGGGAGCCCGGAGACCCAGTACTTC. It encodes CASSEDVGSPETQYF.

This clone was counted only a few times. V gene TRBV27 combines with J gene TRBJ2-7; 7 bases agree with TRBD1. There are 12 residues in the CDR3. Per germline, CDR1 MNHEY and CDR2 SMNVEV (reference sequence). Trimming at V came to 5 bases and at J to 7 bases, leaving 5 bases not matched to a gene. The CDR3 sequence: CASSPWTGEQYF. CDR3 sequence (DNA): TGTGCCAGCAGTCCCTGGACAGGAGAGCAGTACTTC.

J is TRBJ2-7 and V is TRBV30, with TRBD2 identical over 8 bases. Germline V gene sequence: CDR1 GTSNPN, CDR2 SVGIG (reference sequence). The CDR3 loop spans 14 amino acids. The junction had 7 bases not matched to a gene; V was cut back by 2 bases and J by 4 bases. Here the CDR3 DNA reads TGTGCCTGGAGTCGGTCTAGCGGGTCATACGAGCAGTACTTC. Translation: CAWSRSSGSYEQYF.

This clone turned up a few times. The chain links TRBV6-5 to TRBJ1-4; D is uncertain. Per germline, CDR1 MNHEY and CDR2 SVGAGI. The CDR3 spans 13 residues. V was shortened by 2 bases and J by 8 bases, with 9 bases between the two germline ends. The DNA for the CDR3 is TGTGCCAGCAGTTACGGTCGGGAGGAAAAACTGTTTTTT. Translated, it gives CASSYGREEKLFF.

This clone has more than one count but fewer than ten. The chain has TRBV19 and TRBJ1-5; D remains ambiguous. The CDR3 contains 15 residues. V gave up 4 bases and J gave up 0 bases, with 10 bases separating them. Germline V gene sequence: CDR1 LNHDA, CDR2 SQIVND (reference sequence). CDR3 region: CASSTPTVSNQPQHF. DNA for the CDR3: TGTGCCAGTAGTACCCCGACTGTTAGCAATCAGCCCCAGCATTTT.

With regard to this clone: An end of the junction differs from the germline gene, which may be a read error. This chain connects TRBV7-7 to TRBJ1-1; weak D call: TRBD1 (5 bases). The CDR3 length is 14 residues. The germline gives CDR1 SSHAT, CDR2 FNYEAQ (reference sequence). The CDR3 DNA follows: TGTGCTAGCAGCCCTACTCTCAGGGACACTGAAGCTTTCTTT. This encodes CASSPTLRDTEAFF.

There are a few counts of this clone. The J gene is TRBJ1-2, the V gene TRBV15, with 7 bases that match TRBD1. Germline V CDR1 and CDR2: LNHNV, YYDKDF (reference sequence). CDR3 length equals 16 residues. V trimming: 0 bases; J trimming: 7 bases; junction bases outside the gene matches: 11. CDR3 in amino acids: CATSRDLGQNKGGYTF. Written as DNA, the CDR3 is TGTGCCACCAGCAGAGATTTGGGACAGAACAAGGGTGGCTACACCTTC.

V gene TRBV7-3 combines with J gene TRBJ1-5; possibly TRBD1 for D (5 bases). CDR3 size: 19 residues. CDR1 and CDR2 from the germline V gene are SGHTA and FQGTGA. The ends were cut back, 2 bases at V and 7 bases at J, with 27 bases in the middle. The CDR3 reads CASSLCDRRRVGSSQPQHF. The CDR3 nucleotides read TGTGCCAGCAGCTTATGTGATCGTCGCAGGGTCGGATCGTCCCAGCCCCAGCATTTT.

The chain combines TRBV5-1 with TRBJ1-2; TRBD1 is a possible D gene (5 bases). V was trimmed by 0 bases and J by 4 bases, leaving 10 bases between them. The V gene's germline CDR1 is SGHRS and CDR2 YFSETQ. The CDR3 covers 14 residues. CDR3 residues: CASSLEGYGYGYTF. The CDR3 nucleotides are TGCGCCAGCAGCTTGGAGGGGTATGGCTATGGCTACACCTTC.

This clone was seen more than once but under ten times. The V call is TRBV2, the J call TRBJ2-1, with 9 positions matching TRBD1. V lost 10 bases and J lost 7; bases outside the gene matches: 5. This CDR3 comprises 12 residues. Germline CDR1 reads SNHLY; CDR2 reads FYNNEI. The CDR3 DNA reads as TGTGCCATCAAGACAGGGGGGAATGAGCAGTTCTTC. Encoded protein: CAIKTGGNEQFF.

In its sample, this clone was seen a few times. The rearrangement links TRBV6-5 to TRBJ2-1; D unresolved. Germline CDR1 reads MNHEY; CDR2 reads SVGAGI. The CDR3 has 11 amino acids. V lost 5 bases to trimming and J lost 10 bases, with 9 bases between them. CDR3 in amino acids: CASSTSVEQFF. For the CDR3, the DNA is TGTGCCAGCAGTACCTCGGTCGAGCAGTTCTTC.

This clone turned up a few times. In DNA form, the CDR3 reads TGCGCCAGCAGCTTGGGGACAGGGGGCGGGAACACTGAAGCTTTCTTT. This translates into CASSLGTGGGNTEAFF. The V gene is TRBV5-1, the J gene TRBJ1-1, with 11 bases lining up with TRBD1. Germline assignment: CDR1 SGHRS and CDR2 YFSETQ. V dropped 0 bases and J dropped 1; count of bases not matched to a gene: 2. CDR3 size: 16 residues.

The chain is built from TRBV7-8 and TRBJ2-5; 8 positions match TRBD2. CDR3 length equals 15 residues. The germline V gene encodes CDR1 SGHVS and CDR2 FQNEAQ. V lost 0 bases, J lost 0 bases, and 0 bases stayed unmatched. The CDR3 here is CASSLASGNQETQYF. CDR3 DNA sequence: TGTGCCAGCAGCTTAGCTAGCGGGAACCAAGAGACCCAGTACTTC.

This clone showed up just a few times. The chain employs TRBV27 and TRBJ2-7; 10 bases are a match to TRBD1. Germline V gene lookup returns CDR1 MNHEY and CDR2 SMNVEV (reference sequence). Losses at the gene ends were 5 bases for V and 4 bases for J; bases not matched to a gene: 11. This CDR3 has 16 residues. CDR3 sequence: CASSPRGGTGEYEQYF. CDR3 nucleotide sequence: TGTGCCAGCAGTCCCAGGGGCGGGACAGGGGAATACGAGCAGTACTTC.

V is TRBV13 and J is TRBJ2-5, with D possibly matching TRBD2 (6 bases). The J call is uncertain, as TRBJ2-7 better fits the DNA end. Germline-derived CDR1 and CDR2 are PRHDT and FYEKMQ (reference sequence). The CDR3 runs 16 residues. CDR3 in amino acids: CASSLGPGLFSYEQYF. The CDR3 coding sequence is TGTGCCAGCAGCTTAGGTCCGGGACTTTTCTCCTACGAGCAGTACTTC.

Only a few counts were recorded for this clone. The J gene is TRBJ2-7, the V gene TRBV6-5, with D uncertain. This CDR3 spans 15 amino acids. The V gene's germline CDR1 is MNHEY and CDR2 SVGAGI. V shed 6 bases and J shed 7 bases, with 22 bases lying between them. The DNA for the CDR3 is TGTGCCAGCAGCCCCCTGCAGACTCGCCATTGGGAGCAGTACTTC. It codes for CASSPLQTRHWEQYF.

The chain is built from TRBV29-1 and TRBJ2-5; TRBD2 is a possible D gene (5 bases). Trimming removed 6 bases at V and 5 bases at J, with 22 bases between. The CDR3 runs 15 residues. Germline V gene sequence: CDR1 SQVTM, CDR2 ANQGSEA. The CDR3 sequence: CSVLPGLPRQETQYF. The CDR3 DNA follows: TGCAGCGTGTTACCCGGACTTCCGCGTCAGGAGACCCAGTACTTC.

This chain uses TRBV28 with TRBJ2-6, with D possibly TRBD2 on 5 matching bases. The ends were cut back, 3 bases at V and 1 base at J, with 10 bases in the middle. The length of the CDR3 is 16 residues. The germline V gene encodes CDR1 MDHEN and CDR2 SYDVKM. DNA of the CDR3: TGTGCCAGCAGTTTGGGAGTGGCATCTGGGGCCAACGTCCTGACTTTC. It translates to CASSLGVASGANVLTF.

This clone was seen only a few times. The V call is TRBV7-8, the J call TRBJ2-7; no reliable D call. The germline V gene encodes CDR1 SGHVS and CDR2 FQNEAQ. The ends were cut back, 5 bases at V and 6 bases at J, with 11 bases in the middle. The CDR3 loop spans 12 amino acids. CDR3 nucleotide sequence: TGTGCCAGCAGCCCCTCGTTTTCCGAGCAGTACTTC. It codes for CASSPSFSEQYF.

Only a few counts were recorded for this clone. The chain carries TRBV4-2 and TRBJ1-1; no definite D call. V lost 1 base and J lost 2, with 5 bases in between. CDR1 is LGHNA, CDR2 YNFKEQ, per germline. The CDR3 loop spans 13 amino acids. CDR3 loop: CASSQVVNTEAFF. CDR3 sequence (DNA): TGTGCCAGCAGCCAAGTCGTTAACACTGAAGCTTTCTTT.

This clone was counted only a few times. This chain links TRBV13 with TRBJ2-7, with 10 bases fitting TRBD1. CDR1 and CDR2 (germline): PRHDT, FYEKMQ (reference sequence). V was pared by 0 bases and J by 2 bases, with 7 bases of the junction left unmatched. This CDR3 spans 17 amino acids. The CDR3 sequence: CASSLGGGTGATYEQYF. The DNA for the CDR3 is TGTGCCAGCAGCTTAGGGGGTGGGACAGGGGCGACCTACGAGCAGTACTTC.

J is TRBJ1-2 and V is TRBV20-1; D not resolved. CDR3 length: 11 amino acids. Trimming left V 5 bases short and J 8 bases short, with 12 bases between. Germline CDR1 and CDR2: DFQATT and SNEGSKA (reference sequence). The DNA of the CDR3 is TGCAGTGCTCTAGGTGGGAGCGGCTACACCTTC. Translating gives CSALGGSGYTF.

This clone was recorded at least ten times. This chain joins TRBV28 and TRBJ1-2; D is undetermined. The CDR3 has 12 amino acids. Germline assignment: CDR1 MDHEN and CDR2 SYDVKM. DNA of the CDR3: TGTGAGGTATCCGGGGTAAACTATGGCTACACCTTC. Its translation: CEVSGVNYGYTF.

This clone appeared a few times. This chain joins TRBV6-6 and TRBJ2-1, with 8 positions matching TRBD2. The CDR3 contains 14 residues. With 6 bases clipped from V and 7 bases from J, the junction kept 8 bases outside the gene matches. CDR1 is MNHNY and CDR2 is SVGAGI in the germline V gene (reference sequence). CDR3 residues: CASRPSGRGNEQFF. DNA for the CDR3: TGTGCCAGCAGACCGAGCGGGAGAGGTAATGAGCAGTTCTTC.

This clone was counted between two and nine times. V gene TRBV4-1 combines with J gene TRBJ2-5; D possibly corresponds to TRBD2 (5 bases). This CDR3 is built from 15 residues. Germline values: CDR1 MGHRA, CDR2 YSYEKL. V lost 7 bases and J 5 bases, leaving 20 bases between the germline ends. CDR3 coding DNA: TGCGCCAGCATCTCCTCCGGGGTGGTACAGGAGACCCAGTACTTC. Amino acid sequence: CASISSGVVQETQYF.

This clone appeared a few times. This chain joins TRBV28 and TRBJ2-2; D possibly corresponds to TRBD1 (6 bases). V was clipped by 5 bases and J by 9 bases, with 13 bases between them. This CDR3 region has 13 residues. Germline V CDR1 and CDR2: MDHEN, SYDVKM. CDR3: CASSTQGNRELFF. Written as DNA, the CDR3 is TGTGCCAGCAGTACACAGGGTAACAGGGAGCTGTTTTTT.

This clone was observed a handful of times. This chain links TRBV6-5 with TRBJ1-5, with 10 bases identical to TRBD1. In germline, CDR1 is MNHEY, CDR2 SVGAGI. The CDR3 length is 15 residues. V lost 5 bases, J lost 1 base, and 2 bases stayed unmatched. The CDR3 sequence: CASSRDRGSNQPQHF. DNA of the CDR3: TGTGCCAGCAGTAGGGACAGGGGAAGCAATCAGCCCCAGCATTTT.

This chain uses TRBV29-1 with TRBJ2-5; TRBD1 agrees at 8 bases. The trim removed 6 bases at V and 7 bases at J, leaving 16 bases unmatched. Germline CDR1 and CDR2: SQVTM and ANQGSEA. The CDR3 sequence is 15 residues long. The CDR3 is CSVTTPGQARGTQYF. The CDR3 DNA reads as TGCAGCGTGACCACCCCGGGACAGGCTAGGGGGACCCAGTACTTC.

The genes are TRBV28 and TRBJ2-6; tentatively, D is TRBD1 (6 bases). The CDR3 consists of 17 residues. The V end lost 4 bases, the J end lost 0 bases, and 13 bases lay between the germline ends. The germline CDR1 and CDR2 sequences are MDHEN and SYDVKM. The CDR3 is CASSSVVGASGANVLTF. The CDR3, as DNA: TGTGCCAGCAGTTCAGTGGTGGGGGCCTCTGGGGCCAACGTCCTGACTTTC.

This clone turned up a few times. The V gene is TRBV6-1, the J gene TRBJ2-1, with TRBD2 matching 8 bases. V shed 6 bases, J shed 7 bases, and the junction held 8 bases outside the gene matches. Germline CDR1 is MNHNS and CDR2 is SASEGT. CDR3 length equals 14 residues. Here the CDR3 reads CASRREASGNEQFF. Here the CDR3 DNA reads TGTGCCAGCAGGCGGGAGGCCTCCGGGAATGAGCAGTTCTTC.

The V and J genes are TRBV6-6 and TRBJ2-7; D is unclear. The CDR3 loop spans 11 amino acids. V was clipped by 6 bases and J by 7 bases, with 10 bases between them. Germline CDR1 reads MNHNY; CDR2 reads SVGAGI (reference sequence). CDR3 sequence reads: CASSRRWEQYF. The CDR3 nucleotides are TGTGCCAGCAGCCGCCGGTGGGAGCAGTACTTC.